These 18 T cell receptor beta chains originate from one sample sequenced in a study of blood T cell repertoires in COVID-19. The table came from immunoSEQ multiplex PCR; TCRdb's copy has only in-frame clones and leaves some out. The sample carries 61,000 or so clones, about 88% recorded once. What was sequenced was peripheral blood. The receptors derive from a woman aged 45-60 years with active or convalescent COVID-19.

The chain recombines TRBV7-8 with TRBJ1-2; 7 bases are shared with TRBD1. The CDR3 sequence is 16 residues long. After removal of 4 bases from V and 2 bases from J, the junction contained 10 bases not matched to a gene. CDR1 SGHVS and CDR2 FQNEAQ come from the germline V gene. The CDR3 DNA follows: TGTGCCAGCAGCTCGAGAGGGGGGACAGCAAACTATGGCTACACCTTC. Amino acid sequence: CASSSRGGTANYGYTF. The full variable domain, in which reference TRBV7-8 and TRBJ1-2 provide the parts outside the CDR3, is GAGVSQSPRYKVAKRGQDVALRCDPISGHVSLFWYQQALGQGPEFLTYFQNEAQLDKSGLPSDRFFAERPEGSVSTLKIQRTQQEDSAVYLCASSSRGGTANYGYTFGSGTRLTVV.

This chain joins TRBV30 and TRBJ2-3; 7 bases are a match to TRBD2. V was pared by 0 bases and J by 5 bases, with 11 bases of the junction left unmatched. Germline V gene sequence: CDR1 GTSNPN, CDR2 SVGIG (reference sequence). The CDR3 is 16 amino acids. The CDR3 nucleotides read TGTGCCTGGAGTGTACTGAACAGCGGGAAGGGAGATACGCAGTATTTT. The encoded protein is CAWSVLNSGKGDTQYF. Full variable domain (missing parts from reference TRBV30 and TRBJ2-3): SQTIHQWPATLVQPVGSPLSLECTVEGTSNPNLYWYRQAAGRGLQLLFYSVGIGQISSEVPQNLSASRPQDRQFILSSKKLLLSDSGFYLCAWSVLNSGKGDTQYFGPGTRLTVL.

The rearrangement uses TRBV7-9 and TRBJ2-1; the D gene is possibly TRBD1 (6 bases). The V gene lost 1 base and the J gene lost 3 bases, with 13 bases spanning the gap. The CDR3 loop spans 16 amino acids. Germline lookup yields CDR1 SEHNR and CDR2 FQNEAQ (reference sequence). CDR3 nucleotide sequence: TGTGCCAGCAGCTTAGTTTCAGGGGTCCTCTACAATGAGCAGTTCTTC. Amino acids: CASSLVSGVLYNEQFF. The full variable domain, in which reference TRBV7-9 and TRBJ2-1 provide the parts outside the CDR3, is DTGVSQNPRHKITKRGQNVTFRCDPISEHNRLYWYRQTLGQGPEFLTYFQNEAQLEKSRLLSDRFSAERPKGSFSTLEIQRTEQGDSAMYLCASSLVSGVLYNEQFFGPGTRLTVL.

The V gene is TRBV6-1, the J gene TRBJ1-2; D is perhaps TRBD1 (6 bases). Germline V CDR1 and CDR2: MNHNS, SASEGT. CDR3 length equals 15 residues. Trimming removed 3 bases from V and 4 bases from J, with 15 bases in between. The CDR3 loop is CASSDTFTGLYGYTF. The CDR3 DNA sequence: TGTGCCAGCAGTGATACTTTCACAGGGCTCTATGGCTACACCTTC.

This clone was detected once. This chain links TRBV5-1 with TRBJ2-1, with 9 bases lining up with TRBD2. With 4 bases clipped from V and 5 bases from J, the junction kept 4 bases outside the gene matches. CDR1 is SGHRS and CDR2 is YFSETQ in the germline V gene. This CDR3 is built from 14 residues. CDR3 region: CASSRGTSNNEQFF. CDR3 nucleotide sequence: TGCGCCAGCAGCCGGGGGACTAGCAACAATGAGCAGTTCTTC.

The CDR3 nucleotides are TGTGCCAGCAGCTTAGACTTCTCTGGAAACACCATATATTTT. Translated, it gives CASSLDFSGNTIYF. V and J are TRBV7-9 and TRBJ1-3; D is unclear. The V end was cut by 1 base, the J end by 0 bases, with 4 bases between. The CDR3 has 14 residues. CDR1 is SEHNR, CDR2 FQNEAQ, per germline (reference sequence). Together with reference TRBV7-9 and TRBJ1-3, the CDR3 gives the full variable domain: DTGVSQNPRHKITKRGQNVTFRCDPISEHNRLYWYRQTLGQGPEFLTYFQNEAQLEKSRLLSDRFSAERPKGSFSTLEIQRTEQGDSAMYLCASSLDFSGNTIYFGEGSWLTVV.

The chain combines TRBV2 with TRBJ2-1, with 10 positions matching TRBD2. The germline V gene encodes CDR1 SNHLY and CDR2 FYNNEI. The CDR3 covers 18 residues. J was trimmed by 3 bases and V by 2 bases; bases with no gene match: 10. The CDR3 loop is CASSELGLAGVRYNEQFF. The CDR3 nucleotides read TGTGCCAGCAGTGAATTGGGCCTAGCGGGAGTACGCTACAATGAGCAGTTCTTC.

The V gene is TRBV27, the J gene TRBJ2-5, with D possibly matching TRBD1 (6 bases). Per the germline V gene, CDR1 is MNHEY and CDR2 is SMNVEV (reference sequence). V dropped 6 bases and J dropped 6 bases, with 14 bases sitting between them. The CDR3 sequence is 13 residues long. The CDR3 region is CASRLGQGQTQYF. CDR3 sequence (DNA): TGTGCCAGCAGGCTAGGGCAGGGGCAGACCCAGTACTTC.

The chain is built from TRBV6-6 and TRBJ2-5, with 10 bases matching TRBD2. The CDR3 is 16 amino acids. Per the germline V gene, CDR1 is MNHNY and CDR2 is SVGAGI (reference sequence). With V trimmed by 2 bases and J by 4 bases, 7 bases remained unmatched. In DNA, the CDR3 is TGTGCCAGCAGTTACGGGCTAGCGGGAGTGTCAGAGACCCAGTACTTC. Amino acids: CASSYGLAGVSETQYF.

J is TRBJ2-1 and V is TRBV2; D perhaps matches TRBD1 (6 bases). V lost 3 bases to trimming and J lost 2 bases, with 8 bases between them. CDR1 SNHLY and CDR2 FYNNEI come from the germline V gene. The CDR3 covers 14 residues. The CDR3 protein is CASSDRGTYNEQFF. CDR3 coding DNA: TGTGCCAGCAGTGACAGGGGAACCTACAATGAGCAGTTCTTC.

This clone has ten or more counts. The V and J genes are TRBV2 and TRBJ2-1; 8 nucleotides align to TRBD2. The CDR3 is made up of 16 amino acids. V shed 5 bases, J shed 7 bases, and the junction held 13 bases outside the gene matches. Germline V gene lookup returns CDR1 SNHLY and CDR2 FYNNEI. The CDR3 sequence is CASSLRAPRGGNEQFF. For the CDR3, the DNA is TGTGCCAGCAGTTTACGGGCCCCACGGGGGGGGAATGAGCAGTTCTTC.

The chain combines TRBV18 with TRBJ1-2; 8 bases agree with TRBD1. In germline, CDR1 is KGHSH, CDR2 LQKENI. This CDR3 is built from 15 residues. V lost 1 base and J lost 5; bases outside the gene matches: 6. This CDR3 is CASSPRDRPPYGYTF. In DNA form, the CDR3 reads TGTGCCAGCTCACCACGGGACAGGCCACCTTATGGCTACACCTTC.

This clone was detected only once. The chain links TRBV7-3 to TRBJ2-7; TRBD1 aligns across 10 bases. Germline loops: CDR1 SGHTA, CDR2 FQGTGA. The CDR3 covers 15 residues. Unmatched junction bases numbered 8, after V lost 4 bases and J lost 5 bases. The CDR3 region is CASSWIWDRGNEQYF. The CDR3 DNA follows: TGTGCCAGCAGCTGGATATGGGACAGGGGTAACGAGCAGTACTTC.

This chain links TRBV2 with TRBJ1-5, with 8 bases aligning to TRBD1. V dropped 6 bases and J dropped 5; count of bases not matched to a gene: 15. Germline V gene sequence: CDR1 SNHLY, CDR2 FYNNEI. The CDR3 contains 17 residues. The CDR3 bases are TGTGCCAGCAGCGAGGAATCGACAGGGGCCCCTTATCAGCCCCAGCATTTT. Its protein is CASSEESTGAPYQPQHF.

This chain connects TRBV5-5 to TRBJ2-3; TRBD2 aligns across 8 bases. The CDR3 consists of 15 residues. V was pared by 1 base and J by 6 bases, with 7 bases of the junction left unmatched. CDR1 and CDR2 from the germline V gene are SGHKS and YYEKEE (reference sequence). The CDR3 is CASSLSGSRRDTQYF. In DNA, the CDR3 is TGTGCCAGCAGCTTGAGCGGGAGTCGGCGGGATACGCAGTATTTT.

V is TRBV6-1 and J is TRBJ1-5; 8 nucleotides line up with TRBD1. Germline V gene sequence: CDR1 MNHNS, CDR2 SASEGT. V lost 1 base, J lost 2 bases, and 7 bases stayed unmatched. This CDR3 is built from 17 residues. This chain's CDR3 is CASSEGTGGGGNQPQHF. For the CDR3, the DNA is TGTGCCAGCAGTGAAGGAACAGGGGGGGGCGGCAATCAGCCCCAGCATTTT.

The chain employs TRBV27 and TRBJ1-2, with D possibly matching TRBD1 (5 bases). This CDR3 region has 15 residues. Between the trimmed V and J ends, which lost 5 bases and 8 bases, there was a span of 21 bases. Germline CDR1 and CDR2: MNHEY and SMNVEV (reference sequence). This CDR3 is CASSPHVADIMGYTF. CDR3 coding DNA: TGTGCCAGCAGTCCCCACGTGGCGGACATTATGGGCTACACCTTC.

This chain links TRBV11-1 with TRBJ1-2, with D perhaps matching TRBD1 (5 bases). Looked up from germline, CDR1 is SGHAT and CDR2 is FQDESV (reference sequence). The CDR3 has 15 residues. Trimming took off 5 bases at V and 7 bases at J, with 20 bases between the two ends. CDR3 region: CASSPGRGALGGYTF. The CDR3 coding sequence is TGTGCCAGCAGCCCTGGTAGGGGCGCCTTAGGTGGCTACACCTTC. Full variable domain (missing parts from reference TRBV11-1 and TRBJ1-2): EAEVAQSPRYKITEKSQAVAFWCDPISGHATLYWYRQILGQGPELLVQFQDESVVDDSQLPKDRFSAERLKGVDSTLKIQPAELGDSAMYLCASSPGRGALGGYTFGSGTRLTVV.